The clone carrying this TCR beta chain was counted a few times. What it binds is not known. The PCR used 60 Vbeta and 13 Jbeta primers. The data were produced by immunoSEQ multiplex PCR, yet TCRdb's version contains in-frame clones alone and is incomplete. Counted here are some 180,000 clones, 75% to 80% occurring once; the ten biggest clones make up roughly 3%. These data originate in a study of cytomegalovirus exposure and HLA in healthy donors. CDR3 length: 11 amino acids. Trimming cost V 8 bases and J 3 bases, with 5 bases left between them. Germline V lookup: CDR1 MNHEY, CDR2 SVGAGI. The study's findings and limits: The authors later found HLA-associated TCR beta chains more clonally expanded than equally common others.

The receptor's source is a female donor in good health and CMV-seronegative. The V call is TRBV6-5, the J call TRBJ2-1; unclear D gene. Input material: PBMCs. CDR3 amino acids: CASANYNEQFF. The CDR3 DNA is TGTGCCAGCGCTAACTACAATGAGCAGTTCTTC.